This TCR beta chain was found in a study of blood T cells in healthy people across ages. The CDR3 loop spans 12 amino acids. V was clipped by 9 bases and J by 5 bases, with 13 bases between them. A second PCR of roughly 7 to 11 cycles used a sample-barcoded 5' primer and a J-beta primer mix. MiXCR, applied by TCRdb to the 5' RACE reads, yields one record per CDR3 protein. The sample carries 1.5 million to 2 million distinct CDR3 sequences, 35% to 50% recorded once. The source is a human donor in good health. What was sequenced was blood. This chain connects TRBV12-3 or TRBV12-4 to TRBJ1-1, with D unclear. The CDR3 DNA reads TGTGCCAGTAAACCAGAAGGGACTGAAGCTTTCTTT. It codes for CASKPEGTEAFF.